Below, 2 T cell receptor beta chains from the same sample are listed, as sequenced in a study of control samples from healthy donors and cancer patients. This table comes from immunoSEQ multiplex PCR, and its TCRdb copy is limited to in-frame clones, with some not included. The table has some 95,000 clones, 79% seen once. What was sequenced was blood. Receptors originate from a woman in her 30s in good health.

The chain couples TRBV6-1 to TRBJ2-4; 11 bases align to TRBD2. With V trimmed by 3 bases and J by 0 bases, 10 bases remained unmatched. There are 19 residues in the CDR3. Germline V CDR1 and CDR2: MNHNS, SASEGT. The CDR3 spells CASSDRPGLAVLAKNIQYF. The DNA for the CDR3 is TGTGCCAGCAGTGACAGACCGGGACTAGCGGTTCTAGCCAAAAACATTCAGTACTTC.

The CDR3, as DNA: TGTGCCAGCAGCGTAGGACTGAGTCATCCCGCTTTCTTT. Translating it yields CASSVGLSHPAFF. The rearrangement uses TRBV9 and TRBJ1-1; no firm D call. Trimming pared 0 bases from V and 11 bases from J, leaving 14 bases between. The CDR3 loop spans 13 amino acids. Germline V CDR1 and CDR2: SGDLS, YYNGEE.